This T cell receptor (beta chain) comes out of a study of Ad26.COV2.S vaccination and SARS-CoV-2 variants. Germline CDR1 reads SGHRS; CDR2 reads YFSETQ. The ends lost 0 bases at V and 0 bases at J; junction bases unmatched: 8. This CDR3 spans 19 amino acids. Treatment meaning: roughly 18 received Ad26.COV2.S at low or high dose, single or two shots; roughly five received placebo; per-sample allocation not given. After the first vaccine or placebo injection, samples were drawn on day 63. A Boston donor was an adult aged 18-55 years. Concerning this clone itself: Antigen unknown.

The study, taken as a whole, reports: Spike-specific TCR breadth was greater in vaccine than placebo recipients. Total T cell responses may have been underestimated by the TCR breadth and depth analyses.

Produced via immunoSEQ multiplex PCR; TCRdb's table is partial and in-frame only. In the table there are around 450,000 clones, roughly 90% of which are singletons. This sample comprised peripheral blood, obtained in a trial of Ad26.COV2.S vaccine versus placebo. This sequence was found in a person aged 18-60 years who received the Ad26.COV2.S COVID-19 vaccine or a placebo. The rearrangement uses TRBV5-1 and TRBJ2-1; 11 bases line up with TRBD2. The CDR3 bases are TGCGCCAGCAGCTTGGTTACTAGCGGGGGCCGAGACTCCTACAATGAGCAGTTCTTC. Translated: CASSLVTSGGRDSYNEQFF.